Listed below are T cell receptor beta chains from one sample, sequenced in a study of cytomegalovirus exposure and HLA in healthy donors. Method: immunoSEQ multiplex PCR; TCRdb's copy keeps in-frame clones and lacks some. Among 100,000 or so clones listed, around 75% were seen once. Sequenced: PBMCs. The receptors shown here come from a man between 40 and 49 years old in good health and CMV-seronegative. The CDR3 runs from the conserved cysteine through the conserved F or W. D genes are given only for firm matches. Only some rows state a clone size, as once, few, many or a class for expanded clones.

TRBJ1-1 TRBD1 TRBV5-1 . TGCGCCAGCAGCAGGGACAGGGTGGAAGGCTCTGAAGCTTTCTTT CASSRDRVEGSEAFF
TRBJ1-1 . TRBV19 . TGTGCCAGTAGTATAGTAGCCGCCACTGAAGCTTTCTTT CASSIVAATEAFF
TRBJ1-1 TRBD1 TRBV5-4 . TGTGCCAGCAGCCGCGGACAGGGCATCACTGAAGCTTTCTTT CASSRGQGITEAFF
TRBJ1-1 . TRBV30 . TGTGCCTCTTTCAGGGCCGTTGAAGCTTTCTTT CASFRAVEAFF
TRBJ2-7 . TRBV11-2 . TGTGCCAGCAGCTCGAACAGGGTCTACGAGCAGTACTTC CASSSNRVYEQYF
TRBJ1-1 . TRBV19 . TGTGCCAGTGCGGGGAGGACTGAAGCTTTCTTT CASAGRTEAFF
TRBJ1-2 . TRBV19 once TGTGCCAGTACCCCGTGGGGAGACTATGGCTACACCTTC CASTPWGDYGYTF
TRBJ2-3 . TRBV10-3 . TGTGCCATCAGTGAGTCGGCTGCCGATACGCAGTATTTT CAISESAADTQYF
TRBJ2-7 TRBD1 TRBV6-1 . TGTGCCAGCAGTGCATGGACAGGCCTAGCCTACGAGCAGTACTTC CASSAWTGLAYEQYF
TRBJ1-1 TRBD1 TRBV2 few TGTGCCAGCATGAGAGACAGGGACACTGAAGCTTTCTTT CASMRDRDTEAFF
TRBJ2-1 . TRBV14 . TGTGCCAGCAGCTACCTCATCGGAGTTGACTACAATGAGCAGTTCTTC CASSYLIGVDYNEQFF
TRBJ1-1 . TRBV10-2 . TGCGCCAGCAGTGAGGGGGCCTGGGGCACTGAAGCTTTCTTT CASSEGAWGTEAFF
TRBJ1-2 . TRBV19 . TGTGCCAGTAGTCTAAACCTTAACTATGGCTACACCTTC CASSLNLNYGYTF
TRBJ1-6 TRBD1 TRBV6-5 once TGTGCCACAAACCCTGGGACAGGCTATAATTCACCCCTCCACTTT CATNPGTGYNSPLHF
TRBJ1-5 . TRBV21-1 . TGTGCCAGCAGCCCCCCTTCAGGGCGACAGGGGGGGTACATCCCAGGGGGCAATCAGCCCCAGCATTTT CASSPPSGRQGGYIPGGNQPQHF
TRBJ2-7 . TRBV5-1 . TGCGCCAGCAGGGTTGAGGCAGTGACCTACGAGCAGTACTTC CASRVEAVTYEQYF
TRBJ1-5 TRBD1 TRBV5-1 . TGCGCCAGCAAGCCGGGACAGGGCAGCAATCAGCCCCAGCATTTT CASKPGQGSNQPQHF
TRBJ2-1 . TRBV5-1 . TGCGCCAGCAGCTTCGGAGAGACCTACAATGAGCAGTTCTTC CASSFGETYNEQFF
TRBJ2-3 . TRBV6-1 . TGTGCCAGCACCCAGGGCGGGAACGGAGATACGCAGTATTTT CASTQGGNGDTQYF
TRBJ1-1 TRBD1 TRBV19 . TGTGCCAGTACCCCCCGGGGACAGGGGTCCACTGAAGCTTTCTTT CASTPRGQGSTEAFF
TRBJ1-1 . TRBV19 . TGTGCCAGTAGTATAGCCCCTACGAGGATGAACACTGAAGCTTTCTTT CASSIAPTRMNTEAFF
TRBJ1-2 . TRBV9 . TGTGCCAGCAGCCCAGCGGACTATGGCTACACCTTC CASSPADYGYTF
TRBJ2-1 TRBD2 TRBV18 few TGTGCCAGCTCACGTGGGACTAGCGGGACCGTAAATGAGCAGTTCTTC CASSRGTSGTVNEQFF
TRBJ2-4 TRBD2 TRBV29-1 few TGCAGCGTTGAAGAGCGGGGGGGCAAAAACATTCAGTACTTC CSVEERGGKNIQYF
TRBJ2-3 TRBD2 TRBV28 . TGTGCCAGCAGTTTATCCCATACAGCGGGGTTCACAGATACGCAGTATTTT CASSLSHTAGFTDTQYF
TRBJ1-1 . TRBV6-6 . TGTGCCAGCAGTTACGCGCTCCGCGACACTGAAGCTTTCTTT CASSYALRDTEAFF
TRBJ2-5 TRBD2 TRBV7-9 . TGTGCCAGCAGCTTAGCGTGGAGCGGGGGGACCCAAGAGACCCAGTACTTC CASSLAWSGGTQETQYF
TRBJ2-7 . TRBV5-1 . TGCGCCAGCAGCTTGGAAGGAGGGGAGCAGTACTTC CASSLEGGEQYF
TRBJ2-3 TRBD1 TRBV27 once TGTGCCAGCAGCCTACAGGGGGCGATGACAGATACGCAGTATTTT CASSLQGAMTDTQYF
TRBJ2-7 TRBD1 TRBV6-5 . TGTGCCAGCAGTTACTCCTGGGACAGGGGGGGCGAGCAGTACTTC CASSYSWDRGGEQYF
TRBJ2-2 TRBD2 TRBV10-1 . TGCGCCAGCGGGGGACTAGCGGGAGACACCGGGGAGCTGTTTTTT CASGGLAGDTGELFF
TRBJ2-7 TRBD2 TRBV9 once TGTGCCAGCAGCGTAGCTGGGGCGGGACTAGCGGGAGAGCGAGACTACGAGCAGTACTTC CASSVAGAGLAGERDYEQYF
TRBJ2-5 TRBD1 TRBV27 . TGTGCCAGCAGCCCCTCGGACAGGGTCGCCGAAGAGACCCAGTACTTC CASSPSDRVAEETQYF
TRBJ2-7 TRBD2 TRBV10-3 . TGTGCCATCAGTGAGCTAAGCGGGAGGCCCTACGAGCAGTACTTC CAISELSGRPYEQYF
TRBJ1-1 . TRBV10-2 . TGCGCCAGCAGTGAGGACGGGGGGACTGAAGCTTTCTTT CASSEDGGTEAFF
TRBJ2-7 . TRBV7-2 . TGTGCCAGCAGCTTAGGAGGGCAACCCCGGGGCGAGCAGTACTTC CASSLGGQPRGEQYF
TRBJ1-4 TRBD1 TRBV6-5 . TGTGCCAGCAATCAACAGGGGGCGTCGGAAAAACTGTTTTTT CASNQQGASEKLFF
TRBJ2-5 TRBD1 TRBV29-1 . TGCAGCGTCGGACAGGGAACAGGGACCCAGTACTTC CSVGQGTGTQYF
TRBJ2-2 . TRBV2 few TGTGCCAGCAGTGACGGCTGGCGGGCCGGGGAGCTGTTTTTT CASSDGWRAGELFF
TRBJ1-3 . TRBV13 . TGTGCCAGCAGCCCATGGATGGCGGTGGACACCATATATTTT CASSPWMAVDTIYF
TRBJ1-4 . TRBV28 . TGTGCCAGCGGAGGCCTTAAGGAAAAACTGTTTTTT CASGGLKEKLFF
TRBJ2-3 TRBD2 TRBV6-5 . TGTGCCAGCAGTTACGGCGGGAGCCTTGCAGATACGCAGTATTTT CASSYGGSLADTQYF
TRBJ2-1 . TRBV7-2 . TGTGCCAGCAGCCCTAATGCGGTTGCCTACAATGAGCAGTTCTTC CASSPNAVAYNEQFF
TRBJ2-2 . TRBV6-6 few TGTGCCAGCAGTTACTCGGCCTCCACCGGGGAGCTGTTTTTT CASSYSASTGELFF
TRBJ1-2 TRBD1 TRBV5-1 . TGCGCCAGCAGCTCAACAGGGGGCAGGGGCTACACCTTC CASSSTGGRGYTF
TRBJ1-2 TRBD1 TRBV5-4 . TGTGCCAGCAGCTCACCGGGACAGGGGTACTATGGCTACACCTTC CASSSPGQGYYGYTF
TRBJ2-3 . TRBV30 once TGTGCCGGCGGGCTAACCGTAGGTACGCAGTATTTT CAGGLTVGTQYF
TRBJ2-2 TRBD2 TRBV5-1 . TGCGCCAGCAGCCCACGGCTAGCGGGGGTCGACACCGGGGAGCTGTTTTTT CASSPRLAGVDTGELFF
TRBJ2-7 TRBD1 TRBV6-6 . TGTGCCAGCAGCTTGGACAGGGCCTCCTACGAGCAGTACTTC CASSLDRASYEQYF
TRBJ1-2 . TRBV19 . TGTGCCAGTAGTACTGCAGCGTATCAGGGGTATGGCTACACCTTC CASSTAAYQGYGYTF
TRBJ1-5 . TRBV7-9 . TGTGCCAGCAGCTTAGTACAGGATGATCAGCCCCAGCATTTT CASSLVQDDQPQHF
TRBJ2-1 TRBD2 TRBV25-1 . TGTGCCAGCAGCGACTGGACCCGGGGGGGGGCTTGGTATGAGCAGTTCTTC CASSDWTRGGAWYEQFF
TRBJ2-7 TRBD1 TRBV10-2 . TGCGCCAGCAGTGGAATCGGGACAGGGGGCGATAGGGGAACTTACGAGCAGTACTTC CASSGIGTGGDRGTYEQYF